This entry lists 9 T cell receptor beta chains sequenced from one sample in a study of blood T cell repertoires in COVID-19. The protocol was immunoSEQ multiplex PCR, while the TCRdb copy is restricted to in-frame clones and leaves out a portion. The table has about 480,000 clones, 88% seen once. The source material was PBMCs or T cells enriched from blood (not recorded which). The origin of the receptors is a middle-aged woman who had recovered from COVID-19.

This chain joins TRBV7-2 and TRBJ2-7; possibly TRBD1 for D (5 bases). V was cut by 2 bases and J by 7 bases, with 12 bases left in between. The CDR3 length is 13 residues. Germline CDR1 reads SGHTA; CDR2 reads FQGNSA. CDR3 sequence (DNA): TGTGCCAGCAGCTTACAGGGAATGAGGGAGCAGTACTTC. Translated: CASSLQGMREQYF.

There are a few counts of this clone. This chain links TRBV6-2 or TRBV6-3 with TRBJ2-3; possibly TRBD1 for D (7 bases). Trimming removed 6 bases at V and 5 bases at J, with 18 bases between. CDR3 length: 15 amino acids. In germline, CDR1 is MNHEY, CDR2 SVGEGT. CDR3 DNA sequence: TGTGCCAGCAGCTCCGACAGGGAGGTTGGAGATACGCAGTATTTT. This translates into CASSSDREVGDTQYF.

The gene calls are TRBV6-2 or TRBV6-3 and TRBJ2-1, with TRBD1 matching 8 bases. Germline CDR1 MNHEY, CDR2 SVGEGT. Unmatched junction bases numbered 2, after V lost 4 bases and J lost 9 bases. This CDR3 contains 12 residues. The CDR3 nucleotides read TGTGCCAGCAGTTTAACAGGGGGTGAGCAGTTCTTC. It codes for CASSLTGGEQFF.

This rearrangement joins TRBV19 to TRBJ1-4; 9 bases fit TRBD1. The CDR3 sequence is 13 residues long. Per germline, CDR1 LNHDA and CDR2 SQIVND (reference sequence). V trimming: 9 bases; J trimming: 6 bases; junction bases outside the gene matches: 5. CDR3 residues: CARWDRVDEKLFF. The DNA for the CDR3 is TGTGCCAGGTGGGACAGGGTGGATGAAAAACTGTTTTTT.

The rearrangement uses TRBV5-1 and TRBJ1-2; unclear D gene. V shed 4 bases and J shed 3 bases, with 10 bases lying between them. Germline V gene data show CDR1 as SGHRS and CDR2 as YFSETQ. This CDR3 is 13 amino acids long. The CDR3: CASSPDFDYGYTF. The CDR3 coding sequence is TGCGCCAGCAGCCCCGACTTTGACTATGGCTACACCTTC.

The V gene is TRBV5-1, the J gene TRBJ2-7; TRBD2 agrees at 7 bases. CDR3 length: 14 residues. Germline V gene data show CDR1 as SGHRS and CDR2 as YFSETQ. With V trimmed by 8 bases and J by 2 bases, 10 bases remained unmatched. CDR3 sequence (DNA): TGCGCCAGTCGTAGGCCTAGCGGCCCCTACGAGCAGTACTTC. This codes for CASRRPSGPYEQYF.

The V and J genes are TRBV5-6 and TRBJ2-1; 9 nucleotides line up with TRBD2. With 4 bases clipped from V and 4 bases from J, the junction kept 9 bases outside the gene matches. Germline V gene data show CDR1 as SGHDT and CDR2 as YYEEEE. The CDR3 is made up of 16 amino acids. CDR3 DNA sequence: TGTGCCAGCAGCCGTACACCGCTAGCGGGATACAATGAGCAGTTCTTC. Residues: CASSRTPLAGYNEQFF.

This rearrangement joins TRBV6-5 to TRBJ2-7, with unresolved D. Trimming cost V 8 bases and J 0 bases, with 8 bases left between them. The CDR3 covers 12 residues. Looked up from germline, CDR1 is MNHEY and CDR2 is SVGAGI. CDR3 nucleotide sequence: TGTGCCAGCCGGAGTCCCTCCTACGAGCAGTACTTC. Translation gives CASRSPSYEQYF.

This chain uses TRBV12-3 or TRBV12-4 with TRBJ1-3; perhaps TRBD1 as D (6 bases). The ends were cut back, 2 bases at V and 7 bases at J, with 6 bases in the middle. CDR3 length: 12 amino acids. The CDR3 is CASSLQGNTIYF. The CDR3 nucleotides are TGTGCCAGCAGTTTACAGGGGAACACCATATATTTT.